Following are 7 T cell receptor beta chains from one sample sequenced in a study of CD8 T cells in Susac syndrome. After extraction with the RNeasy kit, about 0.45 to 1 ug of the RNA was reverse transcribed using random hexamers. MiXCR was run by TCRdb on the immunoSEQ multiplex PCR reads, yielding one entry per CDR3 protein. The table lists about 150,000 distinct CDR3 sequences, roughly 94% of them singletons. The specimen was CD8+ T cells from PBMCs. The receptors stem from a human donor with multiple sclerosis.

CDR3 bases: TGTGCCAGCAGCTTACCTTCGGCGGGGGGGCACACAGATACGCAGTATTTT. Encoded protein: CASSLPSAGGHTDTQYF. J is TRBJ2-3 and V is TRBV7-8, with TRBD2 matching over 9 bases. V shed 2 bases, J shed 2 bases, and the junction held 8 bases outside the gene matches. Germline values: CDR1 SGHVS, CDR2 FQNEAQ. CDR3 length equals 17 residues.

The chain joins TRBV14 to TRBJ1-4, with unresolved D. The CDR3 spans 15 residues. V lost 1 base and J 7 bases, leaving 13 bases between the germline ends. CDR1 is SGHDN and CDR2 is FVKESK in the germline V gene. This CDR3 reads CASSQVLSLGEKLFF. For the CDR3, the DNA is TGTGCCAGCAGCCAAGTGTTAAGCCTGGGTGAAAAACTGTTTTTT.

This clonotype was picked up one time. CDR3 sequence (DNA): TGTGCCAGCAGCAATCGAAACACTGAAGCTTTCTTT. Protein sequence: CASSNRNTEAFF. J is TRBJ1-1 and V is TRBV9; D call uncertain. This CDR3 has 12 residues. Looked up from germline, CDR1 is SGDLS and CDR2 is YYNGEE. V lost 4 bases and J lost 2, with 6 bases in between.

The CDR3 bases are TGCAGTGCTAGCAGCCGAGTCACTGAAGCTTTCTTT. This gives the protein CSASSRVTEAFF. V is TRBV20-1 and J is TRBJ1-1; the D is unclear. With 3 bases removed from V and 4 bases from J, the gap between germline ends came to 9 bases. This CDR3 has 12 residues. The germline V gene has CDR1 DFQATT and CDR2 SNEGSKA (reference sequence).

This chain uses TRBV7-9 with TRBJ2-7; D ambiguous. The CDR3 runs 13 residues. Between the trimmed V and J ends, which lost 1 base and 3 bases, there was a span of 7 bases. Germline CDR1 SEHNR, CDR2 FQNEAQ (reference sequence). CDR3 DNA: TGTGCCAGCAGCTTAGACCCGGTCTACGAGCAGTACTTC. Amino acid sequence: CASSLDPVYEQYF.

The gene calls are TRBV19 and TRBJ1-2; 7 bases are shared with TRBD1. V shed 1 base and J 7 bases; nucleotides not matched to a gene: 9. Germline V gene lookup returns CDR1 LNHDA and CDR2 SQIVND (reference sequence). CDR3 length equals 15 residues. The CDR3 here is CASSIVEGAGSGYTF. Here the CDR3 DNA reads TGTGCCAGTAGTATAGTTGAGGGGGCAGGGTCTGGCTACACCTTC.

The J gene is TRBJ1-1, the V gene TRBV6-2 or TRBV6-3; D ambiguous. V lost 2 bases, J lost 1 base, and 11 bases lay in between. This CDR3 has 15 residues. The germline V gene has CDR1 MNHEY and CDR2 SVGEGT. The CDR3 loop reads CASSYSTGSNTEAFF. The CDR3 bases are TGTGCCAGCAGTTACAGCACGGGGTCGAACACTGAAGCTTTCTTT.